The clone carrying this T cell receptor (beta chain) was detected only once. The data were taken from a study of T cell changes during pregnancy in multiple sclerosis. This table comes from immunoSEQ multiplex PCR, and its TCRdb copy is limited to in-frame clones, with some not included. The repertoire holds fewer than 45,000 clones, roughly 90% seen once, with approximately 0.73% in the top ten. Material: CD4+ T cells from peripheral blood mononuclear cells, obtained in the first trimester of pregnancy. The receptor comes from a female donor with multiple sclerosis, enrolled in a pregnancy study.

The CDR3 spells CASSISIWGLNEQFF. The DNA of the CDR3 is TGTGCCAGTAGCATTAGTATCTGGGGCCTCAATGAGCAGTTCTTC. V is TRBV19 and J is TRBJ2-1; perhaps TRBD1 as D (5 bases). The ends were cut back, 6 bases at V and 6 bases at J, with 18 bases in the middle. Germline CDR1 and CDR2: LNHDA and SQIVND (reference sequence). The CDR3 spans 15 residues.